This T cell receptor (beta chain) was retrieved from a study of shared clonotypes between healthy human individuals. Study details: Used for every donor were three CD4 naive, three CD4 memory, two CD8 naive and one CD8 memory plate.

Sequenced by immunoSEQ multiplex PCR; TCRdb stores in-frame clones only, minus some. The sample yields some 800,000 clones, 80% to 95% seen once. The CDR3 loop spans 15 amino acids. Trimming at V came to 5 bases and at J to 6 bases, leaving 5 bases not matched to a gene. The V gene's germline CDR1 is MDHEN and CDR2 SYDVKM. CD45RO-negative cells were positively selected for CCR7, leaving out terminally differentiated effector memory CD45RA+ cells. Each sample came from a Caucasian adult donor living in Nashville, Tennessee. The source is a man aged 30-40 years in good health. The V gene is TRBV28, the J gene TRBJ2-1; 12 bases agree with TRBD2. Sequenced material: naive CD8+ T cells sorted from blood. The DNA for the CDR3 is TGTGCCAGCAGTCCCGGACTAGCGGGGTTCAATGAGCAGTTCTTC. It codes for CASSPGLAGFNEQFF.